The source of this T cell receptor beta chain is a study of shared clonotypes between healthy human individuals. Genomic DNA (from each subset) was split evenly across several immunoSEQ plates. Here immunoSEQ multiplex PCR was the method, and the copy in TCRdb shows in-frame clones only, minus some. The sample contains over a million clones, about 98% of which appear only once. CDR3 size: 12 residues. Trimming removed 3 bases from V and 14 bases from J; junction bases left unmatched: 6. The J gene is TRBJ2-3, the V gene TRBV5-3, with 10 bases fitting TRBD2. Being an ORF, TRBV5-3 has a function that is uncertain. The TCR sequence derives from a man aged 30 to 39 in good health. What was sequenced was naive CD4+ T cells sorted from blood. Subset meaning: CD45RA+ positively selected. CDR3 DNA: TGTGCCAGAAGCTGTAGGGGACTAGCGCCGTATTTT. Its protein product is CARSCRGLAPYF.